One and the same sample provided the 23 T cell receptor beta chains below, sequenced in a study of regulatory T cells in long-lasting Graves disease. Time point reported: newly diagnosed GD, antithyroid drugs for less than 3 months. Generation of the TCR library employed RNA extracted from PBMCs. Arm-PCR of CDR3 regions and iRepertoire HTBI primers were the basis on which TCR beta libraries were built. Each CDR3 protein gets one entry after TCRdb re-called the multiplex PCR reads with MiXCR. The profile shows 350,000 to 500,000 distinct CDR3 sequences, around 15% of them singletons. The data also belong to a second study, concerning T cells in Graves' hyperthyroidism and ophthalmopathy.

Here the sequenced sample was peripheral blood mononuclear cells (PBMCs), taken at new diagnosis, from a patient treated with antithyroid drugs. The receptors originated from a woman aged 18 to 35 with Graves disease.

This clonotype was counted a few times. The chain combines TRBV27 with TRBJ1-5; 9 nucleotides align to TRBD1. Germline trimming cut 5 bases from V and 6 bases from J; bases unmatched to any gene: 8. Germline V gives CDR1 MNHEY, CDR2 SMNVEV (reference sequence). CDR3 length: 15 residues. DNA for the CDR3: TGTGCCAGCAGTATACAGGGGGCGGGGGGTCAGCCCCAGCATTTT. It translates to CASSIQGAGGQPQHF.

This clonotype was found a few times. The chain links TRBV7-9 to TRBJ2-5, with D perhaps TRBD2 (7 bases). CDR3 length equals 14 residues. V was cut by 5 bases and J by 4 bases, with 14 bases left in between. CDR1 is SEHNR, CDR2 FQNEAQ, per germline (reference sequence). CDR3 in amino acids: CASSHREGGETQYF. CDR3 DNA: TGTGCCAGCAGCCACAGGGAGGGGGGAGAGACCCAGTACTTC.

In this sample, this clonotype turned up many times. The CDR3 loop reads CASSEALGGLYGYTF. The CDR3 DNA follows: TGTGCCAGCAGTGAAGCGCTGGGGGGACTCTATGGCTACACCTTC. The rearrangement links TRBV6-1 to TRBJ1-2; maybe TRBD1 (5 bases). Per germline, CDR1 MNHNS and CDR2 SASEGT. V shed 0 bases and J shed 4 bases, with 12 bases lying between them. This CDR3 region has 15 residues.

This clonotype was found a few times. J is TRBJ2-7 and V is TRBV28; TRBD2 aligns across 7 bases. The CDR3 totals 15 residues. With 1 base clipped from V and 1 base from J, the junction kept 4 bases outside the gene matches. Germline lookup yields CDR1 MDHEN and CDR2 SYDVKM. In nucleotides, the CDR3 is TGTGCCAGCAGTTTATATGGGGGGGTTTCCTACGAGCAGTACTTC. Translated, it gives CASSLYGGVSYEQYF.

This clonotype showed up many times. This chain links TRBV14 with TRBJ2-1; 9 bases line up with TRBD1. V gave up 4 bases and J gave up 0 bases; unmatched junction bases: 1. CDR1 and CDR2 from the germline V gene are SGHDN and FVKESK. The CDR3 has 15 amino acids. The CDR3 DNA reads as TGTGCCAGCAGCCGGACAGGGGTCTCCTACAATGAGCAGTTCTTC. It translates to CASSRTGVSYNEQFF.

This clonotype was detected many times. The CDR3 reads CASSPTGLPNNEQFF. The CDR3 DNA follows: TGTGCCAGCAGCCCAACGGGACTACCAAACAATGAGCAGTTCTTC. The V gene is TRBV3-1, the J gene TRBJ2-1, with 7 bases that match TRBD2. CDR1 is LGHDT, CDR2 YNNKEL, per germline (reference sequence). The CDR3 covers 15 residues. V dropped 4 bases and J dropped 5; count of bases not matched to a gene: 8.

The V call is TRBV3-1, the J call TRBJ2-7; 10 bases agree with TRBD2. This CDR3 has 14 amino acids. V shed 7 bases, J shed 4 bases, and the junction held 7 bases outside the gene matches. From germline, CDR1 is LGHDT and CDR2 YNNKEL (reference sequence). The CDR3, as DNA: TGTGCCAGCACACCCGGGACTAGCGTATACGAGCAGTACTTC. Its translation: CASTPGTSVYEQYF.

The chain couples TRBV9 to TRBJ1-1; D gene uncertain. The length of the CDR3 is 16 residues. The V and J ends lost 1 base and 0 bases respectively, with 13 bases between them. Germline values: CDR1 SGDLS, CDR2 YYNGEE. The chain's CDR3 is CASSVSLGFMNTEAFF. Written as DNA, the CDR3 is TGTGCCAGCAGCGTATCTCTGGGCTTCATGAACACTGAAGCTTTCTTT.

This clonotype turned up a few times. The chain joins TRBV11-2 to TRBJ2-7; 13 bases match TRBD2. Trimming removed 5 bases from V and 1 base from J; junction bases left unmatched: 5. Germline loops: CDR1 SGHAT, CDR2 FQNNGV. CDR3 length: 16 amino acids. Here the CDR3 DNA reads TGTGCCAGCAGCCGAAGACTAGCGGGAGGTTCCTACGAGCAGTACTTC. This encodes CASSRRLAGGSYEQYF.

The gene calls are TRBV2 and TRBJ2-3; 16 bases match TRBD2. This CDR3 contains 19 residues. Trimming removed 8 bases from V and 6 bases from J; junction bases left unmatched: 17. Germline CDR1 is SNHLY and CDR2 is FYNNEI. CDR3 sequence (DNA): TGTGCCAGCTCGGAGCCTTTGGGGACTAGCGGGAGGGCCCCGGATACGCAGTATTTT. This encodes CASSEPLGTSGRAPDTQYF.

The sample holds many counts of this clonotype. The chain links TRBV11-2 to TRBJ2-1, with a possible D match to TRBD2 (6 bases). V lost 0 bases and J 0 bases, leaving 12 bases between the germline ends. Germline-derived CDR1 and CDR2 are SGHAT and FQNNGV. The length of the CDR3 is 17 residues. The CDR3 region is CASSLDVAVNSYNEQFF. CDR3 coding DNA: TGTGCCAGCAGCTTAGACGTAGCGGTAAACTCCTACAATGAGCAGTTCTTC. The variable domain in full, with the rest retrieved from reference TRBV11-2 and TRBJ2-1, is EAGVAQSPRYKIIEKRQSVAFWCNPISGHATLYWYQQILGQGPKLLIQFQNNGVVDDSQLPKDRFSAERLKGVDSTLKIQPAKLEDSAVYLCASSLDVAVNSYNEQFFGPGTRLTVL.

This clonotype was recorded a few times. V usage is TRBV20-1 and J usage is TRBJ1-4, with 9 bases matching TRBD1. J gave up 8 bases and V 5 bases, and 6 bases lay outside the gene matches. This CDR3 is 13 amino acids long. From germline, CDR1 is DFQATT and CDR2 SNEGSKA (reference sequence). This chain's CDR3 is CSARTGGVEKLFF. The DNA of the CDR3 is TGCAGTGCTCGTACAGGGGGCGTCGAAAAACTGTTTTTT.

This clonotype showed up many times. The chain couples TRBV7-2 to TRBJ2-5, with D perhaps matching TRBD1 or TRBD2 (6 bases each). V lost 1 base and J lost 2, with 11 bases in between. CDR3 length equals 15 residues. CDR1 and CDR2 from the germline V gene are SGHTA and FQGNSA. CDR3 DNA: TGTGCCAGCAGCTTAGACCGGGGGCCGCAAGAGACCCAGTACTTC. Its protein is CASSLDRGPQETQYF.

The sample holds a few counts of this clonotype. This may come from a read error, since a much larger clone is one base off. V usage is TRBV12-3 or TRBV12-4 and J usage is TRBJ1-1, with no clear D. The CDR3 is 15 amino acids. The CDR3, as DNA: TGTGTCAGCGACACCCCCTCCCCTGCGAACACTGAAGCTTTCTTT. It translates to CVSDTPSPANTEAFF.

Turning to this clonotype: A much larger clone is a single base away; this may be a read error. This sequence joins TRBV2 and TRBJ2-7; 13 nucleotides align to TRBD2. V trimming: 6 bases; J trimming: 7 bases; junction bases outside the gene matches: 6. The CDR3 runs 14 residues. Germline loops: CDR1 SNHLY, CDR2 FYNNEI. The CDR3: CASRGTSGTQEQYF. Here the CDR3 DNA reads TGTGCCAGCAGAGGGACTAGCGGGACTCAGGAGCAGTACTTC.

This clonotype was detected only a few times. The chain joins TRBV29-1 to TRBJ2-3; the D is unclear. This CDR3 has 13 residues. The germline V gene encodes CDR1 SQVTM and CDR2 ANQGSEA. Trimming cost V 4 bases and J 2 bases, with 10 bases left between them. Here the CDR3 reads CSVVDSDTDTQYF. The CDR3 coding sequence is TGCAGCGTTGTAGATTCGGACACAGATACGCAGTATTTT.

J is TRBJ1-5 and V is TRBV20-1; 9 nucleotides align to TRBD1. The germline CDR1 and CDR2 sequences are DFQATT and SNEGSKA (reference sequence). V shed 2 bases and J 4 bases; nucleotides not matched to a gene: 3. CDR3 size: 14 residues. CDR3 DNA: TGCAGTGCTAGACGACAGGGGGTAAATCAGCCCCAGCATTTT. The encoded protein is CSARRQGVNQPQHF.

This clonotype was seen at least ten times. This rearrangement joins TRBV3-1 to TRBJ2-1; 12 bases are a match to TRBD2. The CDR3 extends over 15 amino acids. Germline lookup yields CDR1 LGHDT and CDR2 YNNKEL (reference sequence). Unmatched junction bases numbered 5, after V lost 1 base and J lost 10 bases. CDR3 loop: CASSQGLAGVSEQFF. DNA of the CDR3: TGTGCCAGCAGCCAAGGACTAGCGGGAGTAAGCGAGCAGTTCTTC.

In its sample, this clonotype was seen many times. This rearrangement joins TRBV20-1 to TRBJ1-2; D unclear. CDR1 DFQATT and CDR2 SNEGSKA come from the germline V gene (reference sequence). This CDR3 is built from 16 residues. V lost 5 bases, J lost 6 bases, and 25 bases lay in between. The CDR3 DNA is TGCAGTGCTGACCACTACCGGGCCTCCATGAGGGATGGCTACACCTTC. Protein: CSADHYRASMRDGYTF.

The chain's CDR3 is CASSFLAGGPNEQFF. For the CDR3, the DNA is TGCGCCAGCAGCTTTCTAGCGGGAGGGCCCAATGAGCAGTTCTTC. The V gene is TRBV5-1, the J gene TRBJ2-1, with 12 nucleotides matching TRBD2. Germline V gene data show CDR1 as SGHRS and CDR2 as YFSETQ. V gave up 2 bases and J gave up 6 bases; unmatched junction bases: 3. This CDR3 has 15 residues. Based on the CDR3 plus reference TRBV5-1 and TRBJ2-1, the full variable domain is KAGVTQTPRYLIKTRGQQVTLSCSPISGHRSVSWYQQTPGQGLQFLFEYFSETQRNKGNFPGRFSGRQFSNSRSEMNVSTLELGDSALYLCASSFLAGGPNEQFFGPGTRLTVL.

This clonotype was counted between two and nine times. The genes are TRBV7-6 and TRBJ2-1, with D uncertain. Between the trimmed V and J ends, which lost 2 bases and 7 bases, there was a span of 9 bases. The germline gives CDR1 SGHVS, CDR2 FNYEAQ. The CDR3 has 13 residues. CDR3 region: CASSLSGPNEQFF. CDR3 bases: TGTGCCAGCAGCTTAAGTGGGCCGAATGAGCAGTTCTTC.

This clonotype was observed a handful of times. The V gene is TRBV7-6, the J gene TRBJ1-2, with D maybe TRBD1 (6 bases). Trimming pared 1 base from V and 3 bases from J, leaving 18 bases between. This CDR3 comprises 17 residues. CDR1 and CDR2 from the germline V gene are SGHVS and FNYEAQ. CDR3 DNA: TGTGCCAGCAGCTTAGGGGACATGACTGATACGGACTATGGCTACACCTTC. It translates to CASSLGDMTDTDYGYTF.

This chain joins TRBV29-1 and TRBJ2-7; TRBD2 agrees at 7 bases. This CDR3 spans 13 amino acids. J gave up 4 bases and V 3 bases, and 6 bases lay outside the gene matches. Looked up from germline, CDR1 is SQVTM and CDR2 is ANQGSEA. The CDR3 coding sequence is TGCAGCGTTGAGGGAGGGACGGGTTACGAGCAGTACTTC. Encoded protein: CSVEGGTGYEQYF.